This T cell receptor beta chain was sequenced for a study of human T cells and chemical hapten exposure. Original processing methods: There were a median of approximately 96,000 TCRs per sample, with a range from roughly 20,000 to 700,000. TCRdb reprocessed the RACE reads via MiXCR and lists one record per CDR3 protein. The V and J calls follow TCRdb's processing rather than the paper's. Of about 350,000 distinct CDR3 sequences in the sample, 6% to 7% are singletons; the top ten hold over 5.5%. General observations from the study: Among expanded TCRs, significantly more large CDR3 similarity clusters formed than among controls.

Time point denoted: patch test 2, 6 weeks after DPC sensitization. Treatment denoted: therapeutic diphenylcyclopropenone sensitization with weekly scalp DPC. The authors extracted total RNA from unfractionated whole blood. Trimming removed 2 bases at V and 4 bases at J, with 11 bases between. The CDR3 is 14 amino acids. This clonotype was observed a handful of times. The antigen is not known. This clonotype was obtained from a woman younger than 30 with alopecia areata. Some clones in this sample may be carry-over from other donors' samples. The sequencing here drew on whole blood, taken in connection with sensitization to the hapten diphenylcyclopropenone (DPC). The rearrangement uses TRBV12-3 or TRBV12-4 and TRBJ2-5; D might be TRBD2 (6 bases). CDR3 residues: CASSLRAGRETQYF. The DNA for the CDR3 is TGTGCCAGCAGTTTACGGGCGGGGCGAGAGACCCAGTACTTC.